These 4 T cell receptor beta chains share one sample of origin, sequenced in a study of T cell responses to AZD1222 COVID-19 vaccine. Clones were sequenced by immunoSEQ multiplex PCR, and TCRdb holds only the in-frame ones, with some missing. The profile shows over 140,000 clones, roughly 92% of them singletons. The sequencing used peripheral blood, collected on day 0 of AZD1222 vaccination. Every receptor here comes from an adult in good health.

The chain couples TRBV5-1 to TRBJ2-7; 10 nucleotides match TRBD2. J was trimmed by 4 bases and V by 3 bases; bases with no gene match: 7. CDR3 length: 15 amino acids. Germline loops: CDR1 SGHRS, CDR2 YFSETQ. CDR3 residues: CASSWLLAGSYEQYF. Written as DNA, the CDR3 is TGCGCCAGCAGCTGGCTACTAGCGGGATCTTACGAGCAGTACTTC.

CDR3 in DNA: TGTGCCAGCAGCCAAAAAGGGGGAGGACGCTACGAGCAGTACTTC. It yields the protein CASSQKGGGRYEQYF. The genes are TRBV14 and TRBJ2-7; D might be TRBD1 or TRBD2, each matching 6 bases. Per germline, CDR1 SGHDN and CDR2 FVKESK. The CDR3 has 15 amino acids. With 2 bases removed from V and 3 bases from J, the gap between germline ends came to 14 bases.

The chain recombines TRBV28 with TRBJ1-2, with D hard to call. The CDR3 loop spans 13 amino acids. V dropped 6 bases and J dropped 4 bases, with 12 bases sitting between them. From germline, CDR1 is MDHEN and CDR2 SYDVKM. This chain's CDR3 is CASRPKTSYGYTF. The DNA of the CDR3 is TGTGCCAGCAGACCCAAGACAAGCTATGGCTACACCTTC.

The chain employs TRBV27 and TRBJ2-7; 7 bases are shared with TRBD2. The CDR3 has 15 residues. Germline V CDR1 and CDR2: MNHEY, SMNVEV (reference sequence). Trimming cost V 0 bases and J 2 bases; bases outside gene matches: 4. DNA for the CDR3: TGTGCCAGCAGTTTATCCACAGCGGGGACCTACGAGCAGTACTTC. This sequence encodes CASSLSTAGTYEQYF.